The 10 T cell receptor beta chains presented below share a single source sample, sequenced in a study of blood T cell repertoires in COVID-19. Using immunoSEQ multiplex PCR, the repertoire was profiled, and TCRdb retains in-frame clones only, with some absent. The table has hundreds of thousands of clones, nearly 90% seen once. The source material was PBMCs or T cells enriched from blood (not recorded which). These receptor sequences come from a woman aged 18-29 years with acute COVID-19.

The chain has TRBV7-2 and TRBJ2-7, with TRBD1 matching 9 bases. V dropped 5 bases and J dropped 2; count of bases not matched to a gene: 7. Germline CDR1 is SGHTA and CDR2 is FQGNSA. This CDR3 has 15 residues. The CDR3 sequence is CASSLDRGVPYEQYF. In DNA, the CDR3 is TGTGCCAGCAGCCTGGACAGGGGAGTCCCCTACGAGCAGTACTTC.

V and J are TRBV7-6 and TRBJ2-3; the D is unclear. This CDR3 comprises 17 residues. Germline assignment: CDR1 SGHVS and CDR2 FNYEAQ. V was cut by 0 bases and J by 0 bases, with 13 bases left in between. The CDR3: CASSLALLAASTDTQYF. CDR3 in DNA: TGTGCCAGCAGCTTAGCGCTTTTAGCTGCTAGCACAGATACGCAGTATTTT.

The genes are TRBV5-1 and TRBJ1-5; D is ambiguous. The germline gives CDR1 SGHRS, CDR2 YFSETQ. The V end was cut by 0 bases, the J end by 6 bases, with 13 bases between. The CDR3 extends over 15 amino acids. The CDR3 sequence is CASSLAGDGTQPQHF. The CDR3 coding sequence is TGCGCCAGCAGCTTGGCCGGGGATGGAACTCAGCCCCAGCATTTT.

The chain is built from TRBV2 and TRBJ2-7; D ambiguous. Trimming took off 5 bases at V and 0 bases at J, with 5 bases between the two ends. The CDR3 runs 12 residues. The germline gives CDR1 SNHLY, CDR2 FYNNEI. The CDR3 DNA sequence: TGTGCCAGCAGTCACAGCTCCTACGAGCAGTACTTC. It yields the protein CASSHSSYEQYF.

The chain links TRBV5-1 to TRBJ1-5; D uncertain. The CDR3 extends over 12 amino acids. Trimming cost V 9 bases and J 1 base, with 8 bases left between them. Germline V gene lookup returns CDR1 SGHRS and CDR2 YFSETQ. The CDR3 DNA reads TGCGCCACCCCGGGGAGCAATCAGCCCCAGCATTTT. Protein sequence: CATPGSNQPQHF.

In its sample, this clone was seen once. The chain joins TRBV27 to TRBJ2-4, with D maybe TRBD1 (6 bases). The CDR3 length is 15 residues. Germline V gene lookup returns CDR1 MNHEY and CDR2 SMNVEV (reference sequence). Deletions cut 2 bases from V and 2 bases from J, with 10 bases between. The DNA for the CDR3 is TGTGCCAGCAGTTTACACAGGGATCCCAAAAACATTCAGTACTTC. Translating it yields CASSLHRDPKNIQYF.

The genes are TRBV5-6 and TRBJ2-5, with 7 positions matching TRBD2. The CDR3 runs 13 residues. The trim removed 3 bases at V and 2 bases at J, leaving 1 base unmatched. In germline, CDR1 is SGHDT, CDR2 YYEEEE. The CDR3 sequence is CASSWGGQETQYF. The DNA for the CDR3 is TGTGCCAGCAGCTGGGGGGGGCAAGAGACCCAGTACTTC.

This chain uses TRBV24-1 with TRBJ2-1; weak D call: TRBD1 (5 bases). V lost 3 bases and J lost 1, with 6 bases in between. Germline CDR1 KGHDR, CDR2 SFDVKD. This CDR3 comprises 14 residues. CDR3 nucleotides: TGTGCCACCAGTGATCGGACATCCTACAATGAGCAGTTCTTC. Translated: CATSDRTSYNEQFF.

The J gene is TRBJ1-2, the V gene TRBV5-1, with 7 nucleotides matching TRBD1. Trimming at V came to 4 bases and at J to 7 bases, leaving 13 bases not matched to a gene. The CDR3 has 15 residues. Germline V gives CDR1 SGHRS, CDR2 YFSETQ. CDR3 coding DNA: TGCGCCAGCAGCGAAGAGGGGGCGCCAACGAGTGGCTACACCTTC. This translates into CASSEEGAPTSGYTF.

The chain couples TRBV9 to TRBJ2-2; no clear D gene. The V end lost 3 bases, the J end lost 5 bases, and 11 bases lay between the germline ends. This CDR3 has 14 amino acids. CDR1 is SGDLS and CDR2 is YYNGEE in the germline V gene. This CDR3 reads CASSEAVVTGELFF. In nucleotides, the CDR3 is TGTGCCAGCAGCGAGGCGGTGGTAACCGGGGAGCTGTTTTTT. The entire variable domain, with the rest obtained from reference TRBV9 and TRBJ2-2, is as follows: DSGVTQTPKHLITATGQRVTLRCSPRSGDLSVYWYQQSLDQGLQFLIQYYNGEERAKGNILERFSAQQFPDLHSELNLSSLELGDSALYFCASSEAVVTGELFFGEGSRLTVL.